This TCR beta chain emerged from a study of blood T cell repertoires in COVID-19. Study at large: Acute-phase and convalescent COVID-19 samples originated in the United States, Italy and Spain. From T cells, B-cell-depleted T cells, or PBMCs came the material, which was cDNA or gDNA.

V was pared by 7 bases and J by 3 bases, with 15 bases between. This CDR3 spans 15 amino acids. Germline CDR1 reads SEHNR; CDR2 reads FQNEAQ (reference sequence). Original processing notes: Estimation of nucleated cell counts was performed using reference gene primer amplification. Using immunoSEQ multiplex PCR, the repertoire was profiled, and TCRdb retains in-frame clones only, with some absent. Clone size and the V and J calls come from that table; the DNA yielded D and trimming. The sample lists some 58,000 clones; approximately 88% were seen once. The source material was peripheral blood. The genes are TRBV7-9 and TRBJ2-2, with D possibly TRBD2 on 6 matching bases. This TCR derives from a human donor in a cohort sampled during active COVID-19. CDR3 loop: CASTPWRVDTGELFF. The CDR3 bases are TGTGCCAGCACCCCATGGAGGGTGGACACCGGGGAGCTGTTTTTT.